Shown below are 17 T cell receptor beta chains from a single sample sequenced in a study of cytomegalovirus exposure and HLA in healthy donors. Sequenced by immunoSEQ multiplex PCR; TCRdb stores in-frame clones only, minus some. The data show roughly 170,000 clones, with about 86% seen just once and 2.5% to 3% held by the top ten. What was sequenced was PBMCs. The receptors were sampled from a woman aged 18 to 35 in good health and CMV-seropositive.

At least ten counts were recorded for this clone. This chain uses TRBV4-3 with TRBJ2-7, with TRBD2 identical over 7 bases. The V gene's germline CDR1 is LGHNA and CDR2 YSLEER. The CDR3 sequence is 15 residues long. The V gene end was trimmed by 1 base and the J gene end by 3 bases; junction bases not matched to a gene: 6. The CDR3 nucleotides are TGCGCCAGCAGCCAAGGTCCTAGCGGAGACTACGAGCAGTACTTC. This codes for CASSQGPSGDYEQYF.

The chain joins TRBV7-9 to TRBJ2-1; perhaps TRBD2 as D (5 bases). The V end lost 6 bases, the J end lost 4 bases, and 19 bases lay between the germline ends. Germline V gene sequence: CDR1 SEHNR, CDR2 FQNEAQ (reference sequence). The CDR3 has 16 amino acids. CDR3 sequence reads: CASRTTWTDRYNEQFF. The CDR3 DNA is TGTGCCAGCAGGACTACTTGGACGGACCGATACAATGAGCAGTTCTTC.

CDR3: CASRMGTEHHNSPLHF. CDR3 sequence (DNA): TGTGCCAGCAGAATGGGGACAGAGCACCATAATTCACCCCTCCACTTT. The V and J genes are TRBV6-7 and TRBJ1-6; 7 nucleotides match TRBD1. TRBV6-7 is marked as an open reading frame, function uncertain. V shed 6 bases, J shed 5 bases, and the junction held 10 bases outside the gene matches. This CDR3 comprises 16 residues.

This chain connects TRBV9 to TRBJ2-5, with TRBD1 matching 9 bases. Unmatched junction bases numbered 4, after V lost 1 base and J lost 3 bases. In germline, CDR1 is SGDLS, CDR2 YYNGEE. The CDR3 is 15 residues long. CDR3 region: CASSVFTGGEETQYF. CDR3 coding DNA: TGTGCCAGCAGCGTATTCACAGGGGGCGAAGAGACCCAGTACTTC.

The V call is TRBV6-1, the J call TRBJ1-4; D is perhaps TRBD1 (5 bases). CDR1 MNHNS and CDR2 SASEGT come from the germline V gene. The CDR3 consists of 17 residues. V was cut by 2 bases and J by 7 bases, with 20 bases left in between. CDR3 nucleotide sequence: TGTGCCAGCAGTGAACCCCAGTTCTTGGGACTTTCTGAAAAACTGTTTTTT. Translating it yields CASSEPQFLGLSEKLFF.

In DNA, the CDR3 is TGTGCCAGTAGTTGGGCAGGGGGTCACTACGAGCAGTACTTC. This sequence encodes CASSWAGGHYEQYF. V and J are TRBV19 and TRBJ2-7; 7 nucleotides line up with TRBD1. The CDR3 totals 14 residues. The junction had 7 bases not matched to a gene; V was cut back by 5 bases and J by 3 bases. CDR1 and CDR2 (germline): LNHDA, SQIVND (reference sequence).

Turning to this clone: It is unclear where the CDR3 begins or ends on the DNA, so no DNA is shown, and the CDR3 is as TCRdb lists it. This chain links TRBV7-3 with TRBJ2-5; the table's D call of TRBD1 was not tested on the DNA. The CDR3 is 15 amino acids long, termini counted. CDR1 SGHTA and CDR2 FQGTGA come from the germline V gene. CDR3 protein: CASSLFFGPGETQYF.

This clone was recorded a few times. This sequence joins TRBV6-4 and TRBJ2-1; 7 bases line up with TRBD1. CDR1 and CDR2 (germline): MRHNA, SNTAGT. V shed 5 bases, J shed 3 bases, and the junction held 7 bases outside the gene matches. This CDR3 comprises 15 residues. The CDR3 sequence: CASSPSGTDYNEQFF. The CDR3 coding sequence is TGTGCCAGCAGTCCCTCCGGGACAGACTACAATGAGCAGTTCTTC.

The chain couples TRBV4-1 to TRBJ1-1, with 7 bases fitting TRBD1. Germline V gene sequence: CDR1 MGHRA, CDR2 YSYEKL. The CDR3 length is 16 residues. V lost 2 bases, J lost 0 bases, and 6 bases stayed unmatched. The CDR3 loop is CASSQPGGSMNTEAFF. The CDR3 region has the DNA TGCGCCAGCAGCCAACCAGGGGGGAGCATGAACACTGAAGCTTTCTTT.

This clone was picked up a small number of times. This chain connects TRBV7-9 to TRBJ2-3; 11 positions match TRBD2. CDR1 SEHNR and CDR2 FQNEAQ come from the germline V gene (reference sequence). V lost 7 bases, J lost 2 bases, and 5 bases stayed unmatched. This CDR3 is 15 amino acids long. The CDR3 DNA reads as TGTGCCAGCACCTTGACTAGCGGGGCCACAGATACGCAGTATTTT. Amino acid sequence: CASTLTSGATDTQYF.

This clone was seen more than once but under ten times. The chain has TRBV18 and TRBJ2-7; D is undetermined. The germline gives CDR1 KGHSH, CDR2 LQKENI. CDR3 length: 13 amino acids. With 6 bases removed from V and 2 bases from J, the gap between germline ends came to 11 bases. CDR3 sequence (DNA): TGTGCCAGCTCTCTCGACTTCCCCTACGAGCAGTACTTC. Translation gives CASSLDFPYEQYF. Full variable domain (remainder filled in from reference TRBV18 and TRBJ2-7): NAGVMQNPRHLVRRRGQEARLRCSPMKGHSHVYWYRQLPEEGLKFMVYLQKENIIDESGMPKERFSAEFPKEGPSILRIQQVVRGDSAAYFCASSLDFPYEQYFGPGTRLTVT.

The V call is TRBV7-2, the J call TRBJ2-2, with D possibly being TRBD1 (6 bases). This CDR3 is 15 amino acids long. Trimming shortened V by 1 base and J by 5 bases, and 11 bases separated the two germline ends. CDR1 SGHTA and CDR2 FQGNSA come from the germline V gene. The CDR3 DNA follows: TGTGCCAGCAGCTTAGTTCAGGGGTGGACCGGGGAGCTGTTTTTT. Its translation: CASSLVQGWTGELFF.

This chain connects TRBV9 to TRBJ1-1; the match to TRBD1 covers 8 bases. This CDR3 is 15 amino acids long. The germline V gene has CDR1 SGDLS and CDR2 YYNGEE. The ends lost 0 bases at V and 0 bases at J; junction bases unmatched: 1. This chain's CDR3 is CASSVGGQVNTEAFF. Written as DNA, the CDR3 is TGTGCCAGCAGCGTAGGGGGACAGGTGAACACTGAAGCTTTCTTT.

The chain has TRBV7-9 and TRBJ1-2, with D possibly being TRBD1 (5 bases). Germline CDR1 is SEHNR and CDR2 is FQNEAQ (reference sequence). The V end was cut by 5 bases, the J end by 7 bases, with 14 bases between. The CDR3 is 13 residues long. The CDR3 nucleotides read TGTGCCAGCAGCCCAGCATATGGGGCTGGCTACACCTTC. Encoded protein: CASSPAYGAGYTF.

This chain connects TRBV5-1 to TRBJ1-4; 8 bases fit TRBD1. Germline values: CDR1 SGHRS, CDR2 YFSETQ. V trimming: 3 bases; J trimming: 7 bases; junction bases outside the gene matches: 11. CDR3 length: 16 residues. The CDR3, as DNA: TGCGCCAGCAGCTCCCGGACAGGGCATCTCGGTGAAAAACTGTTTTTT. Translated: CASSSRTGHLGEKLFF.

V usage is TRBV6-1 and J usage is TRBJ1-2, with a weak D call TRBD1 (5 bases). Germline values: CDR1 MNHNS, CDR2 SASEGT. CDR3 length: 15 residues. V lost 10 bases and J lost 0, with 18 bases in between. The CDR3: CANGPRGYSNYGYTF. DNA for the CDR3: TGTGCCAACGGCCCCCGGGGGTATTCTAACTATGGCTACACCTTC.

This sequence joins TRBV15 and TRBJ2-5; D is perhaps TRBD1 (5 bases). The germline V gene has CDR1 LNHNV and CDR2 YYDKDF (reference sequence). The CDR3 loop spans 14 amino acids. The V end lost 0 bases, the J end lost 4 bases, and 9 bases lay between the germline ends. CDR3 amino acids: CATSRDGRGETQYF. The CDR3 DNA reads as TGTGCCACCAGCAGAGATGGAAGGGGAGAGACCCAGTACTTC.